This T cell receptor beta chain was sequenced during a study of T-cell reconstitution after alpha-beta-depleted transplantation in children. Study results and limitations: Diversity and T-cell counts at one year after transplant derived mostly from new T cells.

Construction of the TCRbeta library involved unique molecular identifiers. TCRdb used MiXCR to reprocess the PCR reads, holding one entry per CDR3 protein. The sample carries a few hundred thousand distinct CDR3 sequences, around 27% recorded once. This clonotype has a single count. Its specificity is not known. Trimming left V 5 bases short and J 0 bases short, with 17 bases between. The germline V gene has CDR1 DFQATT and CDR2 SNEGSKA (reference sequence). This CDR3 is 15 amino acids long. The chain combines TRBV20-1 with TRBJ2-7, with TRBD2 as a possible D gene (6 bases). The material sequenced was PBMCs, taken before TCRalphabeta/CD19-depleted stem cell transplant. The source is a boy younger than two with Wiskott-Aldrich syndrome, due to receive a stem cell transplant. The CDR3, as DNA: TGCAGTGCTGGTACCGGGACTTCCCTCTCCTACGAGCAGTACTTC. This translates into CSAGTGTSLSYEQYF.